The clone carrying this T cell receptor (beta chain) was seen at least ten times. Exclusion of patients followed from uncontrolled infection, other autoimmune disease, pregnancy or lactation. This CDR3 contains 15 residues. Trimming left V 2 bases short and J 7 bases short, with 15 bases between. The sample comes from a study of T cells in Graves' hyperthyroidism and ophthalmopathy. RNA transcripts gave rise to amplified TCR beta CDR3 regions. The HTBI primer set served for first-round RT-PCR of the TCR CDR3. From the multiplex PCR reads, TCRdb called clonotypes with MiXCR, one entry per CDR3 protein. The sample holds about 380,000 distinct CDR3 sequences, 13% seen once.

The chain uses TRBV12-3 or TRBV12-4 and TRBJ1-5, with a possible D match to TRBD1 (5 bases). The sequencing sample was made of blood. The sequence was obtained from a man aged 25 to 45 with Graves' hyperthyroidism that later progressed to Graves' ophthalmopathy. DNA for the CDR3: TGTGCCAGCAGTTTAACTATGGAGGGGCAACAGCCCCAGCATTTT. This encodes CASSLTMEGQQPQHF.